The T cell receptor (beta chain) under discussion was sequenced for a study of blood T cell repertoires in COVID-19. Study as a whole: T cells, B-cell-depleted T cells, or PBMCs supplied cDNA or gDNA.

This clone was seen just once. Germline V CDR1 and CDR2: SGHRS, YFSETQ. The germline V and J ends were trimmed by 0 bases and 3 bases, with 9 bases remaining between them. This CDR3 comprises 14 residues. Repertoires were generated with immunoSEQ multiplex PCR, while TCRdb's copy carries only in-frame clones and drops some. The table shows about 330,000 clones, with about four fifths occurring only once. The sequence was obtained from a woman in her 50s with acute or convalescent COVID-19. J is TRBJ1-1 and V is TRBV5-1, with unresolved D. Sequencing was done on a sample of peripheral blood. CDR3 nucleotide sequence: TGCGCCAGCAGCTTGGGCTTTGCGGACACTGAAGCTTTCTTT. Its translation: CASSLGFADTEAFF.